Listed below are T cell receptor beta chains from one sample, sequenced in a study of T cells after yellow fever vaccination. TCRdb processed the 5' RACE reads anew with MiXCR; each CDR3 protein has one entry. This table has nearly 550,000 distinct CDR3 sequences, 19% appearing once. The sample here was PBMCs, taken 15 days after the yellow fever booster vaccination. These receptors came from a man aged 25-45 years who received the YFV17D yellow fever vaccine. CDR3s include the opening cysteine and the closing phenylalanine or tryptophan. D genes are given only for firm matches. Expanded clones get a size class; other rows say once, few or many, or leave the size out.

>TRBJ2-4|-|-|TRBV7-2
CASSPSEKNIQYF
TGTGCCAGCAGCCCCTCGGAGAAAAACATTCAGTACTTC
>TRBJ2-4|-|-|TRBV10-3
CAISSPGQGNIQYF
TGTGCCATCAGTTCTCCGGGCCAAGGGAACATTCAGTACTTC
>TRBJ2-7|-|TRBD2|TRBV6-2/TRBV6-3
CASHPGLAYEQYF
TGTGCCAGCCACCCCGGACTAGCGTACGAGCAGTACTTC
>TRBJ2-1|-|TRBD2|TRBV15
CATSRLAANEQFF
TGTGCCACCAGTCGACTAGCGGCTAATGAGCAGTTCTTC
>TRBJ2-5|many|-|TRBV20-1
CSARVPGSGETQYF
TGCAGTGCTAGAGTGCCGGGATCAGGAGAGACCCAGTACTTC
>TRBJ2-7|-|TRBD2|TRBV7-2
CASSYQTSGSYEQYF
TGTGCCAGCAGCTACCAGACTAGCGGGAGTTACGAGCAGTACTTC
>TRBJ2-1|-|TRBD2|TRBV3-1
CASSAPTSRLTHNEQFF
TGTGCCAGCAGCGCCCCGACTAGCCGCTTGACACACAATGAGCAGTTCTTC
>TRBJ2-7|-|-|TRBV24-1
CATSWVGEQYF
TGTGCCACCTCTTGGGTGGGCGAGCAGTACTTC
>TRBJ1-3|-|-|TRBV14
CASSPLKAGNTIYF
TGTGCCAGCAGCCCCCTAAAGGCTGGAAACACCATATATTTT
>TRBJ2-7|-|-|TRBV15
CATSIRSQLSEQYF
TGTGCCACCAGCATAAGGAGCCAGTTGAGCGAGCAGTACTTC
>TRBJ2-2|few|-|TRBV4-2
CASSQDFQGTGELFF
TGTGCCAGCAGCCAAGATTTTCAGGGAACCGGGGAGCTGTTTTTT
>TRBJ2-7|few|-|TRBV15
CATSRAGDLTYEQYF
TGTGCCACCAGCAGAGCGGGAGACCTGACCTACGAGCAGTACTTC
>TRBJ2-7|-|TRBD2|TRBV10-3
CALGREGLLEQYF
TGTGCCCTCGGACGGGAGGGCCTGTTGGAGCAGTACTTC
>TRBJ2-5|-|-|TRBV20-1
CSARALGRGETQYF
TGCAGTGCTAGAGCTCTTGGGAGAGGAGAGACCCAGTACTTC
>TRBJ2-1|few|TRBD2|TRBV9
CASSVGLAGSNEQFF
TGTGCCAGCAGCGTAGGACTAGCGGGCTCCAATGAGCAGTTCTTC
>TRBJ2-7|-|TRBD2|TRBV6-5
CASSSATGTREGEQYF
TGTGCCAGCAGTTCTGCAACCGGGACTAGGGAGGGCGAGCAGTACTTC
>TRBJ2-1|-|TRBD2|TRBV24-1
CATSDSTSGTYNEQFF
TGTGCCACCAGTGACTCGACTAGCGGGACGTACAATGAGCAGTTCTTC
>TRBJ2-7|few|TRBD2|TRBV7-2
CASSFSGLVPYEQYF
TGTGCCAGCAGCTTCTCGGGACTAGTCCCCTACGAGCAGTACTTC
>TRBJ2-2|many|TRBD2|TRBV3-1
CASSQDLTSGRNTGELFF
TGTGCCAGCAGCCAAGATCTGACTAGCGGGCGGAACACCGGGGAGCTGTTTTTT
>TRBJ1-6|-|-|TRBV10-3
CAISAGTDNSPLHF
TGTGCCATCAGTGCCGGGACGGATAATTCACCCCTCCACTTT
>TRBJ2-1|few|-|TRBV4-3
CASSQEASSGYNEQFF
TGCGCCAGCAGCCAAGAGGCGAGCTCAGGCTACAATGAGCAGTTCTTC
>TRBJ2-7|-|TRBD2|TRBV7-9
CASSPTSGRGYEQYF
TGTGCCAGCAGCCCTACTAGCGGGAGAGGATACGAGCAGTACTTC
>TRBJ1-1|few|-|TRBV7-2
CASSQPSQAEAFF
TGTGCCAGCAGCCAACCCAGCCAGGCTGAAGCTTTCTTT
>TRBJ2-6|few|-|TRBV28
CASSPPGSGANVLTF
TGTGCCAGCAGTCCCCCGGGTTCTGGGGCCAACGTCCTGACTTTC
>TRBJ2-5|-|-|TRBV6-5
CASSWTAQETQYF
TGTGCCAGCAGTTGGACAGCTCAAGAGACCCAGTACTTC
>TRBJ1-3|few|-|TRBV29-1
CSVILPYSGNTIYF
TGCAGCGTAATCCTTCCCTATTCTGGAAACACCATATATTTT
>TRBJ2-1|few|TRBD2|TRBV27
CASRRLAGGDEQFF
TGTGCCAGCAGGCGACTAGCGGGAGGGGATGAGCAGTTCTTC
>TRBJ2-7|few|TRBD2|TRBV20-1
CSAIYAAGKLDEQYF
TGCAGTGCCATTTACGCAGCGGGGAAATTAGACGAGCAGTACTTC
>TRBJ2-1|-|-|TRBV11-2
CASSSHIAVSSYNEQFF
TGTGCCAGCAGCTCCCATATAGCGGTGAGCTCCTACAATGAGCAGTTCTTC
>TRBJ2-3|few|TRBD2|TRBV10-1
CASSENPGLEDTQYF
TGCGCCAGCAGTGAGAACCCGGGACTAGAAGATACGCAGTATTTT
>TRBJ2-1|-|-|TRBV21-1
CASSKKRAGSWEKYYNEQFF
TGTGCCAGCAGCAAAAAAAGGGCCGGGTCGTGGGAGAAGTATTACAATGAGCAGTTCTTC